This is a list of T cell receptor beta chains from one sample in a study of T cells in Graves' hyperthyroidism and ophthalmopathy. TCRdb reprocessed the multiplex PCR reads with MiXCR, giving one entry per CDR3 protein. The repertoire holds under 400,000 distinct CDR3 sequences, with 15% to 20% as singletons. Sequenced input: blood. The receptors here all came from a woman in her thirties or forties with Graves' ophthalmopathy. Both conserved end residues are part of each CDR3. The order of the fields is D gene, J gene, V gene, clone size, CDR3 protein, CDR3 DNA. The D gene is left open where the match is weak. Rows may omit the clone size; those that give it use once, few, many or a size class.

>TRBD1|TRBJ2-7|TRBV7-6|once
CASSPTQGSGYEQYF
TGTGCCAGCAGCCCCACACAGGGGTCCGGCTACGAGCAGTACTTC
>NA|TRBJ1-3|TRBV6-1|NA
CASSPRAFSGNTIYF
TGTGCCAGCAGTCCCCGGGCCTTCTCTGGAAACACCATATATTTT
>TRBD1|TRBJ1-2|TRBV20-1|NA
CSAVPRTGTYGYTF
TGCAGTGCTGTCCCCCGGACAGGGACCTATGGCTACACCTTC
>NA|TRBJ1-1|TRBV7-3|many
CASSLGAENTEAFF
TGTGCCAGCAGCTTAGGAGCTGAGAACACTGAAGCTTTCTTT
>NA|TRBJ1-5|TRBV6-2/TRBV6-3|many
CASSYSGRDSNQPQHF
TGTGCCAGCAGTTACTCCGGACGGGATTCCAATCAGCCCCAGCATTTT
>NA|TRBJ2-7|TRBV12-3/TRBV12-4|NA
CASSPRGVKTYEQYF
TGTGCCAGCAGCCCCCGAGGAGTCAAGACCTACGAGCAGTACTTC
>NA|TRBJ2-7|TRBV6-2/TRBV6-3|many
CASSYSSGKAYEQYF
TGTGCCAGCAGTTACAGCTCTGGTAAGGCCTACGAGCAGTACTTC
>TRBD1|TRBJ1-5|TRBV10-3|many
CAISEWGGGSNQPQHF
TGTGCCATCAGTGAGTGGGGAGGGGGCAGCAATCAGCCCCAGCATTTT
>NA|TRBJ2-4|TRBV12-3/TRBV12-4|many
CASSFAKNIQYF
TGTGCCAGCAGTTTCGCCAAAAACATTCAGTACTTC
>TRBD1|TRBJ2-7|TRBV3-1|many
CASSDPGGEQYF
TGTGCCAGCAGCGACCCAGGGGGCGAGCAGTACTTC
>TRBD1|TRBJ2-5|TRBV28|many
CASSHRQGLLQETQYF
TGTGCCAGCAGTCACCGACAGGGTCTCCTACAAGAGACCCAGTACTTC
>NA|TRBJ1-2|TRBV6-5|few
CASASEHRAGYGYTF
TGTGCCAGCGCGTCGGAACATCGAGCTGGGTATGGCTACACCTTC
>NA|TRBJ2-5|TRBV20-1|many
CSATKLGLQETQYF
TGCAGTGCTACGAAACTAGGACTCCAAGAGACCCAGTACTTC
>TRBD1|TRBJ1-3|TRBV10-3|NA
CAISDGTGAKNTIYF
TGTGCCATCAGTGATGGGACAGGGGCGAAAAACACCATATATTTT
>TRBD1|TRBJ2-7|TRBV29-1|many
CSVEDRGSGEQYF
TGCAGCGTCGAAGACAGGGGTTCGGGCGAGCAGTACTTC
>TRBD2|TRBJ2-7|TRBV27|many
CASSLAGGPSEQYF
TGTGCCAGCAGCCTAGCGGGAGGGCCCTCCGAGCAGTACTTC
>TRBD1|TRBJ1-1|TRBV7-9|many
CASRPGQGWTEAFF
TGTGCCAGCAGACCGGGACAGGGGTGGACTGAAGCTTTCTTT